One and the same sample provided the 6 T cell receptor beta chains below, sequenced in a study of PD-L1 blockade in urothelial cancer. Libraries were prepared by immunoSEQ multiplex PCR; TCRdb keeps only in-frame clonotypes and omits some of them. The table shows 35,000 or so clones, with around four fifths occurring only once. The material sequenced was PBMCs, taken around atezolizumab (anti-PD-L1) treatment. These receptors were obtained from a man in his 60s with urothelial cancer.

V is TRBV4-1 and J is TRBJ2-2; 7 bases map to TRBD2. The J segment lost 0 bases and the V segment lost 3 bases, leaving 10 bases of the junction unmatched. This CDR3 spans 18 amino acids. CDR1 and CDR2 (germline): MGHRA, YSYEKL. The CDR3 DNA reads TGCGCCAGCAGCCAGGCGGGACTTCTAGCGGCGAACACCGGGGAGCTGTTTTTT. Encoded protein: CASSQAGLLAANTGELFF.

The gene calls are TRBV10-2 and TRBJ1-5; weak D call: TRBD1 (6 bases). This CDR3 has 15 amino acids. From germline, CDR1 is WSHSY and CDR2 SAAADI. V lost 6 bases and J 0 bases, leaving 12 bases between the germline ends. This CDR3 is CASRLDRDSNQPQHF. The CDR3 DNA follows: TGCGCCAGCAGGTTGGACAGAGATAGCAATCAGCCCCAGCATTTT.

This chain uses TRBV7-2 with TRBJ1-5; D remains ambiguous. The length of the CDR3 is 13 residues. The ends were cut back, 2 bases at V and 4 bases at J, with 6 bases in the middle. The germline V gene has CDR1 SGHTA and CDR2 FQGNSA. The CDR3 coding sequence is TGTGCCAGCAGCTTAATGGAGAATCAGCCCCAGCATTTT. As protein: CASSLMENQPQHF.

This chain links TRBV6-6 with TRBJ1-5, with D maybe TRBD1 (6 bases). CDR1 MNHNY and CDR2 SVGAGI come from the germline V gene (reference sequence). The CDR3 covers 16 residues. V was trimmed by 5 bases and J by 2 bases, leaving 16 bases between them. The CDR3 loop is CASSPQGPKGNQPQHF. As DNA, the CDR3 is TGTGCCAGCAGTCCGCAGGGGCCTAAGGGCAATCAGCCCCAGCATTTT.

The chain recombines TRBV28 with TRBJ1-3; D may be TRBD1 (6 bases). The ends were cut back, 5 bases at V and 2 bases at J, with 10 bases in the middle. The CDR3 is made up of 14 amino acids. Looked up from germline, CDR1 is MDHEN and CDR2 is SYDVKM. In nucleotides, the CDR3 is TGTGCCAGCAGTCCCGGGACAACTGGAAACACCATATATTTT. This codes for CASSPGTTGNTIYF.

V is TRBV5-4 and J is TRBJ2-1; TRBD1 matches 9 bases. Per germline, CDR1 SGHNT and CDR2 YYREEE (reference sequence). Trimming removed 3 bases from V and 6 bases from J; junction bases left unmatched: 10. This CDR3 is 16 amino acids long. The DNA for the CDR3 is TGTGCCAGCAGCTCTCGGGACAGGGCGTTTGGCAATGAGCAGTTCTTC. This translates into CASSSRDRAFGNEQFF.